The sequence of this TCR beta chain was determined in a study of T and B cells in COVID-19 patients. As for the study in general: Peripheral blood came from COVID-19 patients with active infection or after recovery. At median age approximately 30 years, recovered patients were younger than active-infection patients at under 70.

TRB rearrangements were amplified by multiplex PCR with BIOMED2 TRB-A/B primers. TCRdb called the multiplex PCR reads again in MiXCR, with one record for every CDR3 protein. In the table there are thousands of distinct CDR3 sequences, about a third of which are singletons. General observations from the study: Patients with COVID-19 reportedly showed strongly skewed T cell receptor beta variable and joining gene usage. Early severe-case samples and blood from mildly ill patients during symptoms were in short supply.

Points on this clonotype: Its antigen is currently unknown.

From germline, CDR1 is MNHNS and CDR2 SASEGT. The CDR3 covers 16 residues. With 4 bases removed from V and 4 bases from J, the gap between germline ends came to 16 bases. Blood genomic DNA input for TRB amplification was roughly 220-500 ng. The clonotype originates from a human donor with active COVID-19. The genes are TRBV6-1 and TRBJ2-2; D is uncertain. Sequenced input: blood. This CDR3 reads CASSGWPARSTGELFF. The CDR3 DNA reads TGTGCCAGCAGTGGCTGGCCCGCTAGAAGCACCGGGGAGCTGTTTTTT.